This T cell receptor beta chain originates from a study of beta chain features in type 1 diabetes. The CDR3 has 13 amino acids. Per the germline V gene, CDR1 is SQVTM and CDR2 is ANQGSEA. This clone was observed a few times. The antigen remains unidentified. One end of the junction fails to match germline, which may point to a read error. Sequencing targeted expressed TCRB transcripts, as all isolated RNA had been reverse transcribed. This table comes from immunoSEQ multiplex PCR, and its TCRdb copy is limited to in-frame clones, with some not included. Found here are hundreds of thousands of clones, 13% of them singletons; the top ten hold approximately 0.022%. Regarding the study as a whole: Whether HLA type affects TCRB rearrangement stayed undetermined in the present work. VDJ junctions sequenced from type 1 diabetes patients showed fewer insertions and more deletions. Within each of all four CD4+ subsets, Type 1 diabetes patients had TCRB CDR3s that were moderately but significantly shorter.

This TCR derives from a man between 18 and 29 years old with type 1 diabetes. Sequenced: naive CD4+ T cells from blood. This rearrangement joins TRBV29-1 to TRBJ2-7, with TRBD1 identical over 7 bases. The CDR3, as DNA: TGCAGCGTTGAAACCCCCGCCCGGACAGGCCAACTCTTC. Translated: CSVETPARTGQLF.